Shown below are 25 T cell receptor beta chains from a single sample sequenced in a study of T cell repertoires in cytomegalovirus infection. TCRdb re-called the reads through MiXCR, storing one row per CDR3 protein. Among more than 150,000 distinct CDR3 sequences listed, approximately 28% were seen once. Sequenced: PBMCs. Source of these receptors: a human donor in good health (CMV status not recorded). Some clones in this sample may be carry-over from other donors' samples.

This clonotype has ten or more counts. The chain uses TRBV7-2 and TRBJ2-7; 9 bases match TRBD1. The CDR3 extends over 15 amino acids. Germline CDR1 SGHTA, CDR2 FQGNSA. V trimming: 1 base; J trimming: 2 bases; junction bases outside the gene matches: 3. The CDR3 spells CASSLGDRETYEQYF. In nucleotides, the CDR3 is TGTGCCAGCAGCTTAGGGGACAGGGAGACCTACGAGCAGTACTTC.

This clonotype was counted a few times. CDR3 protein: CSAAVREGETQYF. DNA of the CDR3: TGCAGCGCCGCTGTTCGGGAGGGAGAGACCCAGTACTTC. The chain has TRBV29-1 and TRBJ2-5; TRBD2 aligns across 8 bases. In germline, CDR1 is SQVTM, CDR2 ANQGSEA. The CDR3 extends over 13 amino acids. V gave up 7 bases and J gave up 4 bases; unmatched junction bases: 8.

The V call is TRBV24-1, the J call TRBJ2-2, with D unclear. The CDR3 consists of 14 residues. Per the germline V gene, CDR1 is KGHDR and CDR2 is SFDVKD. V was cut by 3 bases and J by 2 bases, with 6 bases left in between. CDR3 residues: CATSDGPNTGELFF. CDR3 DNA sequence: TGTGCCACCAGTGATGGACCCAACACCGGGGAGCTGTTTTTT.

By share of the sample, this clonotype is large. The chain employs TRBV5-6 and TRBJ2-7; maybe TRBD1 (6 bases). Per germline, CDR1 SGHDT and CDR2 YYEEEE. CDR3 size: 14 residues. V lost 1 base and J 5 bases, leaving 13 bases between the germline ends. The CDR3 DNA follows: TGTGCCAGCAGCTTGTCCCCAGGGGTCGACGAGCAGTACTTC. Amino acids: CASSLSPGVDEQYF.

The V and J genes are TRBV2 and TRBJ1-1; D call uncertain. The V gene lost 4 bases and the J gene lost 1 base, with 4 bases spanning the gap. Germline V lookup: CDR1 SNHLY, CDR2 FYNNEI. The CDR3 extends over 12 amino acids. For the CDR3, the DNA is TGTGCCAGCAGTGCCCCGAACACTGAAGCTTTCTTT. This gives the protein CASSAPNTEAFF.

The rearrangement joins TRBV12-3 or TRBV12-4 to TRBJ2-2; TRBD2 might be the D (6 bases). V lost 4 bases to trimming and J lost 7 bases, with 19 bases between them. The CDR3 runs to 16 residues. CDR3 amino acids: CASSYVSGVVNGELFF. The CDR3 region has the DNA TGTGCCAGCAGTTACGTCTCGGGAGTTGTTAACGGGGAGCTGTTTTTT.

The chain uses TRBV12-3 or TRBV12-4 and TRBJ1-4, with D possibly TRBD1 on 6 matching bases. The CDR3 covers 15 residues. Trimming left V 5 bases short and J 8 bases short, with 18 bases between. The CDR3 bases are TGTGCCAGCAGTCCCCCCAAGGACAGAGACGAAAAACTGTTTTTT. It is translated as CASSPPKDRDEKLFF.

This clonotype was counted between two and nine times. The rearrangement uses TRBV28 and TRBJ1-2, with D hard to call. This CDR3 is built from 13 residues. Trimming took 2 bases from V and 4 from J, leaving 8 bases between them. Germline V CDR1 and CDR2: MDHEN, SYDVKM. CDR3 in DNA: TGTGCCAGCAGTTTACCGACTCTCTATGGCTACACCTTC. Translating gives CASSLPTLYGYTF.

The J gene is TRBJ1-2, the V gene TRBV5-4, with a weak D call TRBD1 (5 bases). This CDR3 is built from 16 residues. The V gene lost 2 bases and the J gene lost 5 bases, with 19 bases spanning the gap. Germline CDR1 and CDR2: SGHNT and YYREEE (reference sequence). The CDR3 DNA is TGTGCCAGCAGCTTACCGGGTCGACGGGGGAAGTATGGCTACACCTTC. This sequence encodes CASSLPGRRGKYGYTF.

This clonotype was detected a few times. This chain uses TRBV12-3 or TRBV12-4 with TRBJ1-2, with 7 bases that match TRBD1. The V gene end was trimmed by 5 bases and the J gene end by 6 bases; junction bases not matched to a gene: 6. This CDR3 has 13 amino acids. The CDR3 reads CASSPQGFNGYTF. The CDR3 DNA sequence: TGTGCCAGCAGTCCACAGGGGTTTAATGGCTACACCTTC.

This clonotype was recorded at least ten times. The J gene is TRBJ1-1, the V gene TRBV7-3; D is undetermined. CDR1 and CDR2 from the germline V gene are SGHTA and FQGTGA. V was clipped by 6 bases and J by 5 bases, with 13 bases between them. There are 13 residues in the CDR3. The chain's CDR3 is CASSQQSRTEAFF. CDR3 bases: TGTGCCAGCAGTCAACAATCCCGGACTGAAGCTTTCTTT. The entire variable domain, with the rest obtained from reference TRBV7-3 and TRBJ1-1, is as follows: GAGVSQTPSNKVTEKGKYVELRCDPISGHTALYWYRQSLGQGPEFLIYFQGTGAADDSGLPNDRFFAVRPEGSVSTLKIQRTERGDSAVYLCASSQQSRTEAFFGQGTRLTVV.

The chain is built from TRBV7-9 and TRBJ2-7; D might be TRBD1 (5 bases). Germline CDR1 SEHNR, CDR2 FQNEAQ (reference sequence). V lost 3 bases, J lost 0 bases, and 12 bases lay in between. There are 15 residues in the CDR3. CDR3 nucleotide sequence: TGTGCCAGCAGCTTTCTTCAGGGCGACTCCTACGAGCAGTACTTC. Amino acid sequence: CASSFLQGDSYEQYF.

The sample holds a few counts of this clonotype. The rearrangement links TRBV7-6 to TRBJ2-5; no clear D. Germline-derived CDR1 and CDR2 are SGHVS and FNYEAQ. Trimming cost V 5 bases and J 7 bases, with 14 bases left between them. This CDR3 region has 13 residues. The CDR3: CASSLAAARTQYF. CDR3 DNA: TGTGCCAGCAGCCTCGCAGCCGCCCGGACCCAGTACTTC.

J is TRBJ1-4 and V is TRBV3-1; the D is unclear. V was trimmed by 3 bases and J by 8 bases, leaving 10 bases between them. Germline-derived CDR1 and CDR2 are LGHDT and YNNKEL (reference sequence). The CDR3 sequence is 13 residues long. The CDR3 here is CASSQALEEKLFF. Written as DNA, the CDR3 is TGTGCCAGCAGCCAGGCTCTGGAGGAAAAACTGTTTTTT.

This clonotype was picked up many times. CDR3 region: CASSIAPGTYNEQFF. Here the CDR3 DNA reads TGTGCCAGCAGCATCGCACCGGGAACCTACAATGAGCAGTTCTTC. The V call is TRBV7-2, the J call TRBJ2-1, with D possibly TRBD2 on 5 matching bases. Trimming took off 5 bases at V and 2 bases at J, with 13 bases between the two ends. The V gene's germline CDR1 is SGHTA and CDR2 FQGNSA. This CDR3 region has 15 residues. Drawing the rest from reference TRBV7-2 and TRBJ2-1, the complete variable domain is GAGVSQSPSNKVTEKGKDVELRCDPISGHTALYWYRQSLGQGLEFLIYFQGNSAPDKSGLPSDRFSAERTGGSVSTLTIQRTQQEDSAVYLCASSIAPGTYNEQFFGPGTRLTVL.

CDR3 DNA sequence: TGTGCCAGCAGCCAAGATAGAAGGGCACCAGAGACCCAGTACTTC. Translating it yields CASSQDRRAPETQYF. J is TRBJ2-5 and V is TRBV3-1; D uncertain. Germline V gives CDR1 LGHDT, CDR2 YNNKEL (reference sequence). Trimming took off 0 bases at V and 4 bases at J, with 12 bases between the two ends. This CDR3 has 15 amino acids.

The table lists this clonotype with many counts. V and J are TRBV10-3 and TRBJ1-5; TRBD1 is a possible D gene (6 bases). The germline gives CDR1 ENHRY, CDR2 SYGVKD. V shed 3 bases and J shed 3 bases, with 12 bases lying between them. The CDR3 has 15 residues. In DNA, the CDR3 is TGTGCCATCAGTGAATATCGACAGGACAATCAGCCCCAGCATTTT. Translated, it gives CAISEYRQDNQPQHF.

The genes are TRBV29-1 and TRBJ2-3, with D possibly called TRBD1 or TRBD2 (5 bases each). This CDR3 region has 13 residues. The germline CDR1 and CDR2 sequences are SQVTM and ANQGSEA. V lost 3 bases, J lost 3 bases, and 10 bases lay in between. This CDR3 reads CSVDRDLTDTQYF. The CDR3 DNA follows: TGCAGCGTTGATCGGGACCTGACAGATACGCAGTATTTT.

This CDR3 is CASSSSRLGVPGNTIYF. The CDR3 coding sequence is TGTGCCAGCAGCTCTAGCCGACTAGGGGTACCTGGAAACACCATATATTTT. The V and J genes are TRBV7-2 and TRBJ1-3; TRBD1 is a possible D gene (5 bases). CDR1 and CDR2 from the germline V gene are SGHTA and FQGNSA. V dropped 4 bases and J dropped 2 bases, with 18 bases sitting between them. This CDR3 contains 17 residues.

This clonotype was found a few times. The genes are TRBV5-5 and TRBJ2-7; TRBD1 agrees at 12 bases. Germline values: CDR1 SGHKS, CDR2 YYEKEE (reference sequence). CDR3 size: 14 residues. V gave up 5 bases and J gave up 6 bases; unmatched junction bases: 6. The CDR3 protein is CASSSGTGGSEQYF. CDR3 DNA: TGTGCCAGCAGTTCCGGGACAGGGGGCTCCGAGCAGTACTTC. Filled out from reference TRBV5-5 and TRBJ2-7, the complete variable domain reads DAGVTQSPTHLIKTRGQQVTLRCSPISGHKSVSWYQQVLGQGPQFIFQYYEKEERGRGNFPDRFSARQFPNYSSELNVNALLLGDSALYLCASSSGTGGSEQYFGPGTRLTVT.

This clonotype was counted between two and nine times. This rearrangement joins TRBV5-1 to TRBJ1-4; D gene uncertain. The germline V gene has CDR1 SGHRS and CDR2 YFSETQ. Trimming took off 0 bases at V and 7 bases at J, with 7 bases between the two ends. This CDR3 is 13 amino acids long. The CDR3 region is CASSLEAGEKLFF. Here the CDR3 DNA reads TGCGCCAGCAGCTTGGAGGCGGGTGAAAAACTGTTTTTT.

This clonotype was seen more than once but under ten times. The CDR3 region is CAWTRMGSNTGELFF. CDR3 nucleotides: TGTGCCTGGACCAGAATGGGGTCGAACACCGGGGAGCTGTTTTTT. The rearrangement joins TRBV30 to TRBJ2-2; D unresolved. Germline CDR1 is GTSNPN and CDR2 is SVGIG (reference sequence). The V end lost 4 bases, the J end lost 0 bases, and 12 bases lay between the germline ends. This CDR3 is built from 15 residues.

This clonotype was detected only a few times. The rearrangement uses TRBV29-1 and TRBJ1-4; weak D call: TRBD1 (5 bases). The CDR3 totals 14 residues. Germline CDR1 is SQVTM and CDR2 is ANQGSEA. V was cut by 7 bases and J by 3 bases, with 15 bases left in between. Here the CDR3 DNA reads TGCAGCGCTGGACTCAGGGCGTCTAATGAAAAACTGTTTTTT. It codes for CSAGLRASNEKLFF.

A few counts support this clonotype. V usage is TRBV28 and J usage is TRBJ1-1; D remains unclear. Per germline, CDR1 MDHEN and CDR2 SYDVKM. Trimming removed 1 base from V and 0 bases from J, with 6 bases in between. The CDR3 totals 14 residues. Here the CDR3 DNA reads TGTGCCAGCAGTTTATTCAAGGTGAACACTGAAGCTTTCTTT. Translating gives CASSLFKVNTEAFF.

The chain employs TRBV5-6 and TRBJ1-2, with 7 bases identical to TRBD1. The ends lost 3 bases at V and 4 bases at J; junction bases unmatched: 6. The germline CDR1 and CDR2 sequences are SGHDT and YYEEEE. CDR3 length: 14 amino acids. This CDR3 is CASSWTGSSYGYTF. CDR3 sequence (DNA): TGTGCCAGCAGCTGGACAGGTTCCAGCTATGGCTACACCTTC.